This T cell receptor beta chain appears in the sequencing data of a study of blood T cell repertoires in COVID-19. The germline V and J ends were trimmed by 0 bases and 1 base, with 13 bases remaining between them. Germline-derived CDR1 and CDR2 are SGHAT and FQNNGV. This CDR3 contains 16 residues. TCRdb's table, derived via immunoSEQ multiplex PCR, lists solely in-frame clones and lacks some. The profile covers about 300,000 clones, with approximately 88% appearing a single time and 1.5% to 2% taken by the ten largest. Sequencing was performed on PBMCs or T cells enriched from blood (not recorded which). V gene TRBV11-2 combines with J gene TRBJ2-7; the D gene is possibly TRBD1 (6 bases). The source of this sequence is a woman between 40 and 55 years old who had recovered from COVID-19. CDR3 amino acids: CASSLDQTGRSYEQYF. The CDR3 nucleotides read TGTGCCAGCAGCTTAGATCAGACAGGAAGGTCCTACGAGCAGTACTTC.